This is a list of T cell receptor beta chains from one sample in a study of blood T cell repertoires in COVID-19. Measured with immunoSEQ multiplex PCR; TCRdb has only the in-frame clones, and not every one. This table has hundreds of thousands of clones, approximately 88% appearing once. Sequenced sample: peripheral blood. The receptor set was obtained from a woman aged 45 to 65 with COVID-19, enrolled during active disease. CDR3s include the opening cysteine and the closing phenylalanine or tryptophan. D genes are given only for firm matches. Size is stated for part of the rows, as once, few or many counts, or as a class when the clone is expanded.

J gene | V gene | clone size | CDR3 length | D gene | CDR3 DNA | CDR3 protein
TRBJ1-1 | TRBV2 | once | 14 | - | TGTGCCAGCATTTGGGGGCAGGGCAACACTGAAGCTTTCTTT | CASIWGQGNTEAFF
TRBJ2-2 | TRBV6-5 | - | 14 | - | TGTGCCAGCACCCCAGGTTCCCACACCGGGGAGCTGTTTTTT | CASTPGSHTGELFF
TRBJ1-5 | TRBV25-1 | - | 13 | TRBD1 | TGTGCCAGCACTGGACAGGGGGGACAGCCCCAGCATTTT | CASTGQGGQPQHF
TRBJ2-3 | TRBV25-1 | - | 12 | TRBD2 | TGTGCCAGCAGTGTGGGGGGGGATACGCAGTATTTT | CASSVGGDTQYF
TRBJ1-5 | TRBV28 | - | 15 | TRBD1 | TGTGCCAGCAGCGCCGGGACAGGGTTATATCAGCCCCAGCATTTT | CASSAGTGLYQPQHF
TRBJ2-3 | TRBV6-1 | - | 15 | TRBD1 | TGTGCCAGCAGTGAGGTCAGGGGGATCACAGATACGCAGTATTTT | CASSEVRGITDTQYF
TRBJ1-1 | TRBV1 | - | 15 | - | TGCACCAGCAGCCAATCCGACAGCCTCGGGACTGAAGCTTTCTTT | CTSSQSDSLGTEAFF
TRBJ2-3 | TRBV3-1/TRBV3-2 | - | 13 | - | TGTGCCAGCAGCCAAGGGGAGGTAAAAACGCAGTATTTT | CASSQGEVKTQYF
TRBJ2-7 | TRBV10-2 | - | 14 | TRBD2 | TGCGCCAGCAGGATGAGCGGGGGGCCTTACGAGCAGTACTTC | CASRMSGGPYEQYF
TRBJ2-7 | TRBV2 | - | 13 | - | TGTGCCAGCAGGTACTCACTGAACTACGAGCAGTACTTC | CASRYSLNYEQYF
TRBJ1-5 | TRBV28 | - | 15 | TRBD1 | TGTGCCAGCAGTACGGGACAGGGAGGCAATCAGCCCCAGCATTTT | CASSTGQGGNQPQHF
TRBJ1-6 | TRBV4-1 | - | 17 | - | TGCGCCAGCAGCCAAGAGCGAGACACCAACTATAATTCACCCCTCCACTTT | CASSQERDTNYNSPLHF
TRBJ1-2 | TRBV10-3 | - | 16 | TRBD1 | TGTGCCATCAGTGAGGGACAGGCGGACGGAGGGTATGGCTACACCTTC | CAISEGQADGGYGYTF
TRBJ2-3 | TRBV2 | - | 16 | - | TGTGCCAGCAGTGTGTCTAGCAGGAATTTCACAGATACGCAGTATTTT | CASSVSSRNFTDTQYF
TRBJ2-1 | TRBV2 | - | 11 | - | TGTGCCAGCAGGGAGGATAACGAGCAGTTCTTC | CASREDNEQFF